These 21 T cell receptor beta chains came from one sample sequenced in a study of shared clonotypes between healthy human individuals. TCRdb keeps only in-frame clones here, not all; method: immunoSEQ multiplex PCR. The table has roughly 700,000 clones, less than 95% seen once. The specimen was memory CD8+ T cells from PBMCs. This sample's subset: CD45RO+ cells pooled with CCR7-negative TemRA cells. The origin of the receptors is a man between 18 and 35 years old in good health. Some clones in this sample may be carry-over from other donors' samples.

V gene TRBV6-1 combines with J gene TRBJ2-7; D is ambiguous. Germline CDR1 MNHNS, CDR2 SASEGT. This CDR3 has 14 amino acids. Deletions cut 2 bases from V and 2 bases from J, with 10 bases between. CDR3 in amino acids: CASSELRLTYEQYF. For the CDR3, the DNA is TGTGCCAGCAGTGAATTGAGGTTAACCTACGAGCAGTACTTC.

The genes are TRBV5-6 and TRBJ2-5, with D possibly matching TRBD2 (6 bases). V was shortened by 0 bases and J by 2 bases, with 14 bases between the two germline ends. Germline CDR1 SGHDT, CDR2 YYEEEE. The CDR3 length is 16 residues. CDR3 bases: TGTGCCAGCAGCTTGGTCGGAGGGTGGCGGCAAGAGACCCAGTACTTC. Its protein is CASSLVGGWRQETQYF.

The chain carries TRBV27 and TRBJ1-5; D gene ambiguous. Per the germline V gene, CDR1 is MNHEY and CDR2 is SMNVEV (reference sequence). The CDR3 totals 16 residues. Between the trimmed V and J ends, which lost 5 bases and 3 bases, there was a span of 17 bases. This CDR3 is CASSPRGMGHNQPQHF. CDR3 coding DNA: TGTGCCAGCAGTCCACGGGGTATGGGCCACAATCAGCCCCAGCATTTT.

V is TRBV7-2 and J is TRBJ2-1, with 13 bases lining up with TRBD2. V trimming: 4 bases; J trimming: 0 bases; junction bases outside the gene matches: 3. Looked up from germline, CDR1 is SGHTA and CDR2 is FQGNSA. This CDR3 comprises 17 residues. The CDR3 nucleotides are TGTGCCAGCAGCTCCTGGACTAGCGGGAGCTCCTACAATGAGCAGTTCTTC. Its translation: CASSSWTSGSSYNEQFF.

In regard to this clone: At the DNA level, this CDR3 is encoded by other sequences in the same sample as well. CDR3 sequence reads: CASSWTSGRADTQYF. Here the CDR3 DNA reads TGTGCCAGCAGCTGGACTAGCGGGAGGGCAGATACGCAGTATTTT. The chain has TRBV7-3 and TRBJ2-3; 15 bases are a match to TRBD2. Germline V gene lookup returns CDR1 SGHTA and CDR2 FQGTGA. The CDR3 is 15 amino acids. The V segment lost 4 bases and the J segment 4 bases; nucleotides outside the gene matches: 0.

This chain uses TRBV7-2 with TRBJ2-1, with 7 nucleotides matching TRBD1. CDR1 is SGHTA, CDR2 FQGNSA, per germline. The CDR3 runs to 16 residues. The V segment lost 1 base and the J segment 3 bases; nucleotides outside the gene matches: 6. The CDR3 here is CASSLDVGGFYNEQFF. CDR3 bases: TGTGCCAGCAGCTTAGATGTAGGGGGCTTCTACAATGAGCAGTTCTTC.

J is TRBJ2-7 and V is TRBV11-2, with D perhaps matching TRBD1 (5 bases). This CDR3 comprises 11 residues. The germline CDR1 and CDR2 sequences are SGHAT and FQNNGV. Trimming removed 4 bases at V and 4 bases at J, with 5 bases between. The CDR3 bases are TGTGCCAGCAGCTCAGGGTACGAGCAGTACTTC. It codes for CASSSGYEQYF.

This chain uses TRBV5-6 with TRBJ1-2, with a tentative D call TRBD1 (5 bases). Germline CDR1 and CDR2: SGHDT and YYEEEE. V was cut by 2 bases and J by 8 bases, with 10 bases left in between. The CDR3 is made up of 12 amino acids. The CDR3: CASSFSGGGYTF. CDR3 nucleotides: TGTGCCAGCAGCTTTAGCGGGGGAGGCTACACCTTC.

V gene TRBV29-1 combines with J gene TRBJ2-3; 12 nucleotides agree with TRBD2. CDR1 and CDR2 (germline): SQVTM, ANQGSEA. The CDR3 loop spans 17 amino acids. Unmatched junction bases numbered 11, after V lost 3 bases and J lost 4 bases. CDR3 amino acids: CSVDGLLAGGPSDTQYF. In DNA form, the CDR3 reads TGCAGCGTTGATGGCCTCCTAGCGGGAGGGCCGTCAGATACGCAGTATTTT.

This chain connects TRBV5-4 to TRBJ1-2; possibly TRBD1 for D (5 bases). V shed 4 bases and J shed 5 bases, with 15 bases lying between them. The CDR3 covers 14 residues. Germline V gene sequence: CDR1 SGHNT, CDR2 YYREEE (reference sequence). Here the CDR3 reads CASSQSGRPYGYTF. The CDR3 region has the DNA TGTGCCAGCAGCCAATCGGGACGGCCTTATGGCTACACCTTC.

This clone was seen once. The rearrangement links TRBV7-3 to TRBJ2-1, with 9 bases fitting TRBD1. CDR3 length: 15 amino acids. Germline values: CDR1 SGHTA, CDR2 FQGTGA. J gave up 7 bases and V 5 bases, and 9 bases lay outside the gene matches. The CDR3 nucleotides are TGTGCCAGCAGCCAAGGACAGGGGAGTTTGAATGAGCAGTTCTTC. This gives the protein CASSQGQGSLNEQFF.

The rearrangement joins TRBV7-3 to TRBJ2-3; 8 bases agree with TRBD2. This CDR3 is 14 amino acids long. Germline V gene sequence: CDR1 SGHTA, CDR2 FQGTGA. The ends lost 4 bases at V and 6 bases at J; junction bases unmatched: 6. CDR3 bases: TGTGCCAGCAGCTCACGGGAGGGCCCGGATACGCAGTATTTT. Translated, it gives CASSSREGPDTQYF.

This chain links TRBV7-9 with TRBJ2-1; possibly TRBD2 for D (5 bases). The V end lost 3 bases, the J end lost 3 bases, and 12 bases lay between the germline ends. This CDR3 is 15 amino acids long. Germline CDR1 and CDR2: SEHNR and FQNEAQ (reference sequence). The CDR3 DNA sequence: TGTGCCAGCAGCTTGGCCCGGGGTATCTACAATGAGCAGTTCTTC. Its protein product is CASSLARGIYNEQFF.

This CDR3 is CASSLSGPNEKLFF. In DNA, the CDR3 is TGCGCCAGCAGCTTATCAGGGCCTAATGAAAAACTGTTTTTT. The chain recombines TRBV5-1 with TRBJ1-4; TRBD1 is a possible D gene (5 bases). CDR3 length: 14 residues. The germline V gene has CDR1 SGHRS and CDR2 YFSETQ. The V and J ends lost 2 bases and 3 bases respectively, with 8 bases between them. Filled out from reference TRBV5-1 and TRBJ1-4, the complete variable domain reads KAGVTQTPRYLIKTRGQQVTLSCSPISGHRSVSWYQQTPGQGLQFLFEYFSETQRNKGNFPGRFSGRQFSNSRSEMNVSTLELGDSALYLCASSLSGPNEKLFFGSGTQLSVL.

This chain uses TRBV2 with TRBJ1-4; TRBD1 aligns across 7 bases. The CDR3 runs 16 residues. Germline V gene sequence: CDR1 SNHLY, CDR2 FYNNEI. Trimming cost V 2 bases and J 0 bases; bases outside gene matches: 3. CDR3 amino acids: CASSEWGTATNEKLFF. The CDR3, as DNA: TGTGCCAGCAGTGAATGGGGGACAGCAACTAATGAAAAACTGTTTTTT.

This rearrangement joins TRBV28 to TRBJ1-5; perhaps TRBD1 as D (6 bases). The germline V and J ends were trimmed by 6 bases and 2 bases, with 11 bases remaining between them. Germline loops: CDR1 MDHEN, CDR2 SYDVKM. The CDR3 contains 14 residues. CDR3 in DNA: TGTGCCAGCAGCCCACAGGGAGGCAATCAGCCCCAGCATTTT. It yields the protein CASSPQGGNQPQHF.

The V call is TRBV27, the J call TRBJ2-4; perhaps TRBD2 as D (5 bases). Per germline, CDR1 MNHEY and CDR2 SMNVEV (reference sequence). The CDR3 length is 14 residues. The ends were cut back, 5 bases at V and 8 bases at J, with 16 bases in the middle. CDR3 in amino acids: CASSTSRSEDIQYF. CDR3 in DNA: TGTGCCAGCAGTACCAGTCGTAGCGAGGACATTCAGTACTTC.

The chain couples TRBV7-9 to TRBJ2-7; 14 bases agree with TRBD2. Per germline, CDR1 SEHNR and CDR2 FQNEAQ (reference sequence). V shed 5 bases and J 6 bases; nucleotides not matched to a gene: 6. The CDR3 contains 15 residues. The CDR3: CASSGEGLAGAEQYF. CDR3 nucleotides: TGTGCCAGCAGCGGAGAGGGACTAGCGGGAGCCGAGCAGTACTTC.

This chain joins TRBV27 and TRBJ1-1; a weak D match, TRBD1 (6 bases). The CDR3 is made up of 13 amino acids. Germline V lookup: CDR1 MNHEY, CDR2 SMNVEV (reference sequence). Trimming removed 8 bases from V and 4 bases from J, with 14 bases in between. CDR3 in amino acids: CASAISRGTEAFF. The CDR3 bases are TGTGCCAGCGCTATAAGCAGGGGCACTGAAGCTTTCTTT.

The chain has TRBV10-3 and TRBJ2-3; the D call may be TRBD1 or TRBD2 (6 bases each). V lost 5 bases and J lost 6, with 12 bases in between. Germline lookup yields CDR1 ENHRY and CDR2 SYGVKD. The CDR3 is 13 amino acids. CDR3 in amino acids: CAISRIGGDTQYF. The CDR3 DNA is TGTGCCATCAGTCGGATAGGGGGGGATACGCAGTATTTT.

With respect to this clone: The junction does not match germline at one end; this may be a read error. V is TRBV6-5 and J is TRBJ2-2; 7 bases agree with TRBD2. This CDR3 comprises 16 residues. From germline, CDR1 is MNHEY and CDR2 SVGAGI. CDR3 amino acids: CASSYLGTTFTGELFF. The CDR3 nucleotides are TGTGCCAGCAGTTACTTGGGGACTACCTTCACCGGAGAGCTGTTTTTT.